The rows below give T cell receptor beta chains drawn from one sample of a study of control samples from healthy donors and cancer patients. Clones were sequenced by immunoSEQ multiplex PCR, and TCRdb holds only the in-frame ones, with some missing. This sample carries about 120,000 clones, around 87% of them seen once, and the ten largest clones take around 10%. The sequenced sample was blood. Receptors were obtained from a man between 25 and 39 years old in good health. Both conserved end residues are part of each CDR3. The D gene is left open where the match is weak. Rows may omit the clone size; those that give it use once, few, many or a size class.

CDR3 protein | CDR3 DNA | V gene | D gene | J gene | clone size
CASSRGGPNTGELFF | TGTGCCAGCAGCCGCGGGGGGCCGAACACCGGGGAGCTGTTTTTT | TRBV6-5 | TRBD2 | TRBJ2-2 | NA
CASSQLGQGYNSPLHF | TGTGCCAGCAGCCAGTTAGGACAGGGCTATAATTCACCCCTCCACTTT | TRBV14 | TRBD1 | TRBJ1-6 | NA
CAVQGTTSYEQYF | TGTGCTGTACAGGGGACCACCTCCTACGAGCAGTACTTC | TRBV12-5 | TRBD1 | TRBJ2-7 | NA
CASSSGQPNTEAFF | TGCGCCAGCAGCTCGGGACAGCCGAACACTGAAGCTTTCTTT | TRBV5-1 | TRBD1 | TRBJ1-1 | NA
CASSPGGSGANVLTF | TGTGCCAGCAGCCCAGGGGGATCTGGGGCCAACGTCCTGACTTTC | TRBV11-3 | TRBD1 | TRBJ2-6 | NA
CAISERTENSPLHF | TGTGCCATCAGTGAACGGACAGAGAATTCACCCCTCCACTTT | TRBV10-3 | NA | TRBJ1-6 | NA
CASSEAGGTSIGELFF | TGTGCCAGCAGTGAGGCGGGGGGCACGTCAATCGGGGAGCTGTTTTTT | TRBV6-4 | TRBD2 | TRBJ2-2 | NA
CASSRQMNTEAFF | TGTGCCAGCAGTCGACAGATGAACACTGAAGCTTTCTTT | TRBV6-6 | NA | TRBJ1-1 | few
CASSQDHRGNTEAFF | TGTGCCAGCAGCCAAGACCACAGGGGGAACACTGAAGCTTTCTTT | TRBV14 | TRBD1 | TRBJ1-1 | once
CASSVVGANSEQYF | TGTGCCAGCAGCGTAGTTGGGGCAAACTCCGAGCAGTACTTC | TRBV9 | NA | TRBJ2-7 | NA
CASSTPRDSLNEKLFF | TGTGCCAGCAGTACCCCTCGGGACAGCCTTAATGAAAAACTGTTTTTT | TRBV11-2 | TRBD1 | TRBJ1-4 | NA
CASLSPGSGNTIYF | TGTGCCAGCCTTTCGCCGGGCTCTGGAAACACCATATATTTT | TRBV6-6 | NA | TRBJ1-3 | NA
CASSQTNSGGAVGTDTQYF | TGCGCCAGCAGCCAAACAAATAGCGGGGGGGCAGTGGGCACAGATACGCAGTATTTT | TRBV4-1 | TRBD2 | TRBJ2-3 | NA
CASSARDLGGYTF | TGTGCCAGCAGCGCCCGGGACTTGGGAGGCTACACCTTC | TRBV9 | NA | TRBJ1-2 | NA
CASSSTSPRFYGYTF | TGTGCCAGCAGCTCCACCTCTCCTAGGTTCTATGGCTACACCTTC | TRBV5-8 | NA | TRBJ1-2 | NA
CASSLRLANYNEQFF | TGTGCCAGCAGCTTGAGGCTAGCGAACTACAATGAGCAGTTCTTC | TRBV7-8 | NA | TRBJ2-1 | once
CASSLEISPGELFF | TGCGCCAGCAGCTTGGAGATTAGCCCCGGGGAGCTGTTTTTT | TRBV5-1 | NA | TRBJ2-2 | NA
CASSQSNQQGSDGAFF | TGCGCCAGCAGTCAATCGAATCAGCAGGGCAGTGATGGAGCTTTCTTT | TRBV23-1 | NA | TRBJ1-1 | NA
CSARTAYGYTF | TGCAGTGCGAGGACTGCCTATGGCTACACCTTC | TRBV20-1 | NA | TRBJ1-2 | NA
CAWLPLIGYGYTF | TGTGCCTGGCTGCCTTTAATTGGCTATGGCTACACCTTC | TRBV30 | NA | TRBJ1-2 | NA
CASRQNSNQPQHF | TGCGCCTCCCGACAGAATAGCAATCAGCCCCAGCATTTT | TRBV10-2 | NA | TRBJ1-5 | NA
CASSPRGGQFFSSNYGYTF | TGTGCCAGCAGCCCGCGAGGTGGGCAGTTTTTCAGTTCTAACTATGGCTACACCTTC | TRBV27 | NA | TRBJ1-2 | once
CASSPRLANVLTF | TGTGCCAGTAGTCCCCGATTGGCCAACGTCCTGACTTTC | TRBV19 | NA | TRBJ2-6 | NA
CASSFRGGLSNEQFF | TGTGCCAGCAGCTTTAGGGGGGGTTTGTCAAATGAGCAGTTCTTC | TRBV12-1 | NA | TRBJ2-1 | NA
CASSFQGTVTDTQYF | TGTGCCAGCAGCTTTCAGGGGACCGTCACAGATACGCAGTATTTT | TRBV7-3 | NA | TRBJ2-3 | few
CASSFLSGKETQYF | TGTGCCAGCAGTTTTTTATCAGGGAAAGAGACCCAGTACTTC | TRBV2 | NA | TRBJ2-5 | NA
CASRSTGGNTEAFF | TGCGCCAGCAGGTCGACAGGGGGCAACACTGAAGCTTTCTTT | TRBV5-1 | TRBD1 | TRBJ1-1 | NA
CSVGRSPNTGELFF | TGCAGCGTTGGTCGATCTCCGAACACCGGGGAGCTGTTTTTT | TRBV29-1 | NA | TRBJ2-2 | NA
CASSSLDGGTDTQYF | TGTGCCAGCAGCTCCCTTGACGGGGGCACAGATACGCAGTATTTT | TRBV7-3 | NA | TRBJ2-3 | NA
CASSRDTVSGNTIYF | TGTGCCAGCAGCCGGGACACGGTCTCTGGAAACACCATATATTTT | TRBV6-5 | NA | TRBJ1-3 | NA
CASSLTLSTGAMITDTQYF | TGTGCCAGCAGCTTAACCTTATCAACAGGGGCGATGATCACAGATACGCAGTATTTT | TRBV7-3 | TRBD1 | TRBJ2-3 | NA
CASSLDGNYGYTF | TGTGCCAGCAGCTTGGACGGTAACTATGGCTACACCTTC | TRBV5-4 | NA | TRBJ1-2 | NA
CASSGRLSEKLFF | TGTGCCAGCAGTGGACGACTGAGTGAAAAACTGTTTTTT | TRBV27 | NA | TRBJ1-4 | NA
CASSYRGGTPYGYTF | TGTGCCAGCAGTTACCGCGGCGGGACACCCTATGGCTACACCTTC | TRBV6-5 | NA | TRBJ1-2 | NA
CASTSFSAGNEKLFF | TGTGCCAGCACTTCCTTCTCCGCGGGTAATGAAAAACTGTTTTTT | TRBV2 | NA | TRBJ1-4 | NA
CASSLGPGLSSYNEQFF | TGTGCCAGCAGCTTGGGGCCGGGTTTGAGCTCCTACAATGAGCAGTTCTTC | TRBV7-3 | NA | TRBJ2-1 | NA
CASSEWEKGGCNF | TGTGCCAGCAGTGAATGGGAGAAGGGGGGGTGTAATTTT | TRBV2 | NA | TRBJ2-3 | NA
CASSLSGQTNSPLHF | TGTGCCAGCAGCTTAAGTGGACAGACTAATTCACCCCTCCACTTT | TRBV11-2 | NA | TRBJ1-6 | NA